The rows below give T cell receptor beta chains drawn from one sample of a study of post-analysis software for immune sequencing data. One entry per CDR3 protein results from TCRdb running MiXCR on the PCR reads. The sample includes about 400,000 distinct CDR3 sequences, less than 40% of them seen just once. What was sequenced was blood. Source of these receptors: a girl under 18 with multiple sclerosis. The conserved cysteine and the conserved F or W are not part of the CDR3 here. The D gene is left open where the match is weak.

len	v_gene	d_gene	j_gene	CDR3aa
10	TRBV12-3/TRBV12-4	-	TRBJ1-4	ASSLEDERLF
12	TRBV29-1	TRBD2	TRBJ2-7	STLGGTSRGGQY
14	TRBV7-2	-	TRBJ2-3	ASSLAGGGRGDTQY
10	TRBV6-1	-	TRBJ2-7	ASSAGSYEQY
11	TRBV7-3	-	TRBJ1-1	ASSFARNTEAF
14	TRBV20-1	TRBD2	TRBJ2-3	SAKWLAGSSTDTQY
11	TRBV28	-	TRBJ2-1	ASTEHGALKQF
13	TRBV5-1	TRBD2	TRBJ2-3	ASSPGSGGPDTQY
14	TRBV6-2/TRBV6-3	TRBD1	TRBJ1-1	ASSYSGTVGFTEAF
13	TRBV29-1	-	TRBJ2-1	SVEGWQESYNEQF
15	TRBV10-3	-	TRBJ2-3	AISEWLGGAATDTQY
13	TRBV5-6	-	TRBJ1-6	ASSLWTLGLSPLH
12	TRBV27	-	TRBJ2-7	ASSFGEALSEQY
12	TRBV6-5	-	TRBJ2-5	ASSCRSSGETQY
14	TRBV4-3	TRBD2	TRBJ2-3	ASSQEWRGGLNTQY
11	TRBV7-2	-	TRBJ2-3	ASSLALLGTQY
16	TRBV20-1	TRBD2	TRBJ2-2	SAAGTSGGPSNTGELF
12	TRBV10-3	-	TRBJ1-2	AISEGATNYGYT
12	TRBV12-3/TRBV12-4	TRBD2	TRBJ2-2	ASSLTSITGELF
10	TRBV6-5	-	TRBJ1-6	ASSRYNSPLH
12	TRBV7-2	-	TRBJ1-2	ASSPSHREEGYT
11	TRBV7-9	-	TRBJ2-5	ASSLDLIETQY
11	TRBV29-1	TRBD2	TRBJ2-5	GVELSGAETQY
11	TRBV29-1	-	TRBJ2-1	SVRRHTYNEQF
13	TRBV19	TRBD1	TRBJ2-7	ASSIASAGGDEQY
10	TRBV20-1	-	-	SASEGKNIQY
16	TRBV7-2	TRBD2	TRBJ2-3	ASSSRPSGSYGTDTQY
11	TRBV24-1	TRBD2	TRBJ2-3	ATSALAEDTQY
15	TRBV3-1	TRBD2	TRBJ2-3	ASSFRLAEYETDTQY
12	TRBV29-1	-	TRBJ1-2	SVAILRDTYGYT
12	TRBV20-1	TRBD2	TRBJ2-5	SARETSGQETQY
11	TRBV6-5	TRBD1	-	ASKRGDSCEQY
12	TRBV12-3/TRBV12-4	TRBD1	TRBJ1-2	ASSLVRTGTGYT
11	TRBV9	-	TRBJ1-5	ASSLLADQPQH
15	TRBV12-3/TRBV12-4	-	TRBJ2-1	ASRPDRTVPTYNEQF
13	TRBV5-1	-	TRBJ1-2	ASSLVPLDSNGYT
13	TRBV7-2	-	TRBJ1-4	ASSPSHATGVKLF
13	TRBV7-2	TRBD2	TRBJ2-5	ASSTRRSGAGTQY
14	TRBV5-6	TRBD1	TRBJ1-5	ASSYWRGQVHQPQH
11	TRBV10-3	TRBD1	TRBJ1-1	AISGTGATEAF
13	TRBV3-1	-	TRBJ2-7	ASSQDSPGAYEQY